This TCR beta chain was identified in a study of blood T cells in healthy people across ages. Study-wide points: Per million T cells, the diversity of TCR beta decreased roughly linearly as age advanced.

The CDR3 loop spans 15 amino acids. Trimming pared 2 bases from V and 7 bases from J, leaving 14 bases between. Germline V gives CDR1 SGHDN, CDR2 FVKESK. This clonotype was detected only a few times. Its antigen remains unidentified. The use of a sample-barcoded 5' primer and a J-beta primer mix characterized a second PCR of roughly 6 to 11 cycles. TCRdb used MiXCR to reprocess the 5' RACE reads, holding one entry per CDR3 protein. The sample lists about 580,000 distinct CDR3 sequences, around half occurring once. Ranging in age from about 6 to 95, the donors were healthy Caucasian individuals from Russia.

The TCR sequence derives from a man older than 75 in good health. The chain carries TRBV14 and TRBJ1-4; D unclear. Material: blood. CDR3 bases: TGTGCCAGCAGCCAAAATCTGGCCCCGGGTGAAAAACTGTTTTTT. The encoded protein is CASSQNLAPGEKLFF.